This TCR beta chain was documented in a study of OX40 agonist ivuxolimab in advanced cancers. Assay: immunoSEQ multiplex PCR; the TCRdb copy retains only in-frame clones and omits some. The sample records roughly 63,000 clones, around nine tenths being singletons. Germline lookup yields CDR1 KGHSH and CDR2 LQKENI. This CDR3 has 13 amino acids. Trimming removed 3 bases at V and 3 bases at J, with 8 bases between. The chain combines TRBV18 with TRBJ2-5; the D gene is possibly TRBD1 (6 bases). The source was CD4+ or CD8+ T cells sorted from blood, collected in a trial of the OX40 agonist ivuxolimab. The TCR comes from an adult with an advanced solid tumor such as melanoma, head and neck, liver or kidney cancer. In DNA, the CDR3 is TGTGCCAGCTCACCCGACAGGAAAGAGACCCAGTACTTC. Translated: CASSPDRKETQYF.